These 6 T cell receptor beta chains came from one sample sequenced in a study of OX40 agonist ivuxolimab in advanced cancers. Sequencing used immunoSEQ multiplex PCR; TCRdb keeps in-frame clones, though not all of them. This sample has 67,000 or so clones; over 80% occur once, and the top ten carry 3% to 4.5%. The starting material was CD4+ or CD8+ T cells sorted from blood, obtained in a trial of the OX40 agonist ivuxolimab. These receptors all come from an adult with an advanced solid tumor such as melanoma, head and neck, liver or kidney cancer.

This CDR3 is CASSSFRGGSYEQYF. CDR3 coding DNA: TGTGCCAGCAGCTCCTTCCGAGGTGGGTCCTACGAGCAGTACTTC. The rearrangement links TRBV6-5 to TRBJ2-7; D uncertain. V lost 6 bases and J 1 base, leaving 16 bases between the germline ends. CDR3 length: 15 residues. CDR1 MNHEY and CDR2 SVGAGI come from the germline V gene.

The rearrangement uses TRBV6-7 and TRBJ2-7; D is ambiguous. TRBV6-7 is an ORF, and what it does is uncertain. This CDR3 contains 17 residues. Trimming took 0 bases from V and 5 from J, leaving 20 bases between them. CDR3 nucleotide sequence: TGTGCCAGCAGTTACTCGTATTGGGCGCCCTCTCCGAACGAGCAGTACTTC. Translated, it gives CASSYSYWAPSPNEQYF.

The rearrangement joins TRBV7-9 to TRBJ2-7; D is ambiguous. Germline CDR1 SEHNR, CDR2 FQNEAQ (reference sequence). V lost 5 bases, J lost 2 bases, and 13 bases lay in between. This CDR3 contains 14 residues. The CDR3 sequence: CASSPLYYTYEQYF. In DNA form, the CDR3 reads TGTGCCAGCAGCCCTCTTTACTACACCTACGAGCAGTACTTC.

This clone showed up just a few times. V usage is TRBV4-1 and J usage is TRBJ2-7; 10 bases match TRBD1. With 0 bases clipped from V and 4 bases from J, the junction kept 6 bases outside the gene matches. The CDR3 length is 16 residues. Germline V gives CDR1 MGHRA, CDR2 YSYEKL. In DNA form, the CDR3 reads TGCGCCAGCAGCCAAGACGTCGGGACAGGGGCGTACGAGCAGTACTTC. This sequence encodes CASSQDVGTGAYEQYF.

This clone appeared once. The chain recombines TRBV19 with TRBJ2-7; possibly TRBD1 for D (6 bases). Germline V lookup: CDR1 LNHDA, CDR2 SQIVND (reference sequence). The V and J ends lost 6 bases and 1 base respectively, with 10 bases between them. The CDR3 contains 13 residues. CDR3 loop: CASRSTGSYEQYF. Written as DNA, the CDR3 is TGTGCCAGTAGATCCACAGGGTCCTACGAGCAGTACTTC.

This chain links TRBV7-2 with TRBJ2-1; D call uncertain. The germline V gene has CDR1 SGHTA and CDR2 FQGNSA. V was trimmed by 10 bases and J by 5 bases, leaving 21 bases between them. The CDR3 has 15 amino acids. CDR3 residues: CATTSWGGYDNEQFF. The CDR3 nucleotides read TGTGCCACCACGTCTTGGGGTGGATACGACAATGAGCAGTTCTTC.